This TCR beta chain was profiled in a study of shared clonotypes between healthy human individuals. Findings of the study overall: Estimated clonotype richness was generally higher in naive than memory subsets. The naive CD4 repertoires of a few donors were compared, and approximately 5% of clonotypes were shared.

The donors were all Caucasian adults (living in Nashville, Tennessee). With regard to this clone: What it binds is not known.

Per sorted-subset replicate PCR, input was around 200 ng DNA, representing tens of thousands of T cell genomes. The repertoire was sequenced with immunoSEQ multiplex PCR; TCRdb's copy has only in-frame clones and lacks some. The sample has approximately 500,000 clones, roughly 95% seen once; the top ten hold roughly 0.06%. Germline assignment: CDR1 SGHVS and CDR2 FNYEAQ. CDR3 length: 15 residues. The V gene end was trimmed by 0 bases and the J gene end by 3 bases; junction bases not matched to a gene: 5. The specimen was naive CD4+ T cells sorted from blood. Subset denoted: CD45RA+ positively selected. The sequence came from a woman aged 25 to 39 in good health. The rearrangement links TRBV7-6 to TRBJ2-7; TRBD2 matches 7 bases. CDR3 sequence: CASSLAGGGLYEQYF. The CDR3 DNA is TGTGCCAGCAGCTTAGCGGGGGGAGGGCTCTACGAGCAGTACTTC.